This T cell receptor beta chain was found in a study of technical replicates of blood from a few donors. This clone came up once. The germline V gene has CDR1 SGHRS and CDR2 YFSETQ. Trimming cost V 4 bases and J 4 bases; bases outside gene matches: 8. The CDR3 totals 15 residues. Data came from immunoSEQ multiplex PCR; TCRdb stores just in-frame clones and leaves some out. The sample has about 97,000 clones, approximately 94% seen once. The receptor was derived from a human donor in good health. Sequenced material: T cells isolated from PBMCs. The V and J genes are TRBV5-1 and TRBJ2-7; 10 positions match TRBD2. The DNA for the CDR3 is TGCGCCAGCAGCCCCCACCTAGCGGGAGTGTACGAGCAGTACTTC. Its protein is CASSPHLAGVYEQYF.